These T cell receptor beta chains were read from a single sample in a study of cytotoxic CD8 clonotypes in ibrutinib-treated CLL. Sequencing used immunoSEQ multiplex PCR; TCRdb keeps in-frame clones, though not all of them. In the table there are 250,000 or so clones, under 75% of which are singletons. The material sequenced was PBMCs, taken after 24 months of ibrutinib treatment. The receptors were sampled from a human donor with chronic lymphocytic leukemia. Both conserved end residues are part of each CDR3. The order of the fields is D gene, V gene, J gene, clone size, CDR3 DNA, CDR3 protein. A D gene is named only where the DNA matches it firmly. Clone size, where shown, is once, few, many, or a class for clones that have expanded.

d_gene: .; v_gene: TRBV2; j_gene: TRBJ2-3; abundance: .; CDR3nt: TGTGCCAGCAGCCGGGACCAAGCGGGCACGCAGTATTTT; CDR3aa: CASSRDQAGTQYF
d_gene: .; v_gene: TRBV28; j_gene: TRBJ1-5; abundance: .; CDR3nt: TGTGCCAGCCGTAGCGGGTCAGATAGCAATCAGCCCCAGCATTTT; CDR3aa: CASRSGSDSNQPQHF
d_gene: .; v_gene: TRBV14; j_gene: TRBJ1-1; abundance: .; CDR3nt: TGTGCCAGCAGCCAAGCCAATTTGAACACTGAAGCTTTCTTT; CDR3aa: CASSQANLNTEAFF
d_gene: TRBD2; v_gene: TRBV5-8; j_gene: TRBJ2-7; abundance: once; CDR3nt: TGTGCCAGCAGCTTGGTACTAGCGGGAGAGCGCGAGCAGTACTTC; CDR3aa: CASSLVLAGEREQYF
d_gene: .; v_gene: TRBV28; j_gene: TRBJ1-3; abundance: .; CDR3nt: TGTGCCAGCAGTTTCTTGTTAGGGCTCTCTGGAAACACCATATATTTT; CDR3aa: CASSFLLGLSGNTIYF
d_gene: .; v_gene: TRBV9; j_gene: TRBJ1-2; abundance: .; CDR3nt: TGTGCCAGCAGCCCCGAATCCCAGGGAAACTATGGCTACACCTTC; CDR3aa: CASSPESQGNYGYTF
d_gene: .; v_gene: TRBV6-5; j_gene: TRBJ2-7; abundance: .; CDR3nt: TGTGCCAGCAGACGGGGACGGGACTTCTACGAGCAGTACTTC; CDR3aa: CASRRGRDFYEQYF
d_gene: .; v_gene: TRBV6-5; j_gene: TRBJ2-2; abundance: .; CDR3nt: TGTGCCAGCAGTCCCCAGGGACCCGGGGAGCTGTTTTTT; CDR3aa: CASSPQGPGELFF
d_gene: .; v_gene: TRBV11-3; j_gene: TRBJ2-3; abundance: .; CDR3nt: TGTGCCAGCAGCCTAGGGGGATCTGGCACAGATACGCAGTATTTT; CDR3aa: CASSLGGSGTDTQYF
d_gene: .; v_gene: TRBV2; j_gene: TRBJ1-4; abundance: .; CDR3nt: TGTGCCAGCAGTGCCGTTCGGGTCGAGATACCAACTAATGAAAAACTGTTTTTT; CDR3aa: CASSAVRVEIPTNEKLFF
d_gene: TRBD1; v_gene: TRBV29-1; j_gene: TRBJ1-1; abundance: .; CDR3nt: TGCAGCGTCCCTCCCGACAGGGGTAATGGGGTCACTGAAGCTTTCTTT; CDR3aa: CSVPPDRGNGVTEAFF
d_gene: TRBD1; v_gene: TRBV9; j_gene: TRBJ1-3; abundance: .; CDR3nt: TGTGCCAGCAGCGTAGGGGACAGGGAAGGAAACACCATATATTTT; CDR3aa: CASSVGDREGNTIYF
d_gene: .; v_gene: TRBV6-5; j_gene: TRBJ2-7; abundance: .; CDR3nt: TGTGCCAGCAGTTTCGGAGTGTTCGGCTACGAGCAGTACTTC; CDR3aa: CASSFGVFGYEQYF
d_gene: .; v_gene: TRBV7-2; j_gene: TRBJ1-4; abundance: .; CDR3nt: TGTGCCAGCAGCTTAGGACTCAGGGGTAAAGAACTGTTTTTT; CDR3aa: CASSLGLRGKELFF
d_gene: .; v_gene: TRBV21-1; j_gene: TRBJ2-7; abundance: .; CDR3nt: TGTGCCAGCAAATTCGGAGGGGGCTTGGCCGAGCAGTACTTC; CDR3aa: CASKFGGGLAEQYF
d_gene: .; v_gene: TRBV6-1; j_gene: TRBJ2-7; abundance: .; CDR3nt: TGTGCCAGCAGTGAAGGTGCCAGGGGAACCTACGAGCAGTACTTC; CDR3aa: CASSEGARGTYEQYF
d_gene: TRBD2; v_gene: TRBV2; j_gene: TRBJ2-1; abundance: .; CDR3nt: TGTGCCAGCAGCCGACTAGCGGGAGACTACAATGAGCAGTTCTTC; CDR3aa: CASSRLAGDYNEQFF
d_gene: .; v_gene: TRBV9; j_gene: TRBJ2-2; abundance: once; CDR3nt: TGTGCCAGCAGCGTAGCAGGGGCGAACACCGGGGAGCTGTTTTTT; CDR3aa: CASSVAGANTGELFF
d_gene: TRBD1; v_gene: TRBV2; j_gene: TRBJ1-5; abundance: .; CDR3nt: TGTGCCAGCAGCCGGGACAGCACACCGCGTTATAGCAATCAGCCCCAGCATTTT; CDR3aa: CASSRDSTPRYSNQPQHF
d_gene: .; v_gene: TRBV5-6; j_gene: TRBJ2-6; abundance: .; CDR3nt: TGTGCCAGCAGCTCGGCGGCTGATGGGGCCAACGTCCTGACTTTC; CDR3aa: CASSSAADGANVLTF
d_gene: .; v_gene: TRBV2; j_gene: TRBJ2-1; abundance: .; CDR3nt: TGTGCCAGCATCCCGACCCCGAGGGGGATCAATGAGCAGTTCTTC; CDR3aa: CASIPTPRGINEQFF
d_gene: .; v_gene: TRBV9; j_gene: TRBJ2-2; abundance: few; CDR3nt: TGTGCCAGCAGCTCTCGGGACCCCCCATCCAGGGAGCTGTTTTTT; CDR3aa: CASSSRDPPSRELFF
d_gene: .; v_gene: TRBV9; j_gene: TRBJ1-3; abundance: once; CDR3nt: TGTGCCAGCAGCCCTCCGGTGGATCGGGGAAACACCATATATTTT; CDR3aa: CASSPPVDRGNTIYF
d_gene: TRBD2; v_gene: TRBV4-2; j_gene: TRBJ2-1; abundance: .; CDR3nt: TGTGCCAGCAGCCAGACGACTAGCAGGGAGCAGTTCTTC; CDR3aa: CASSQTTSREQFF
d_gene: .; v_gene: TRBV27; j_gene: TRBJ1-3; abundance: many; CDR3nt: TGTGCCAGCAGTTGGGGGGACACCATATATTTT; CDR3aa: CASSWGDTIYF
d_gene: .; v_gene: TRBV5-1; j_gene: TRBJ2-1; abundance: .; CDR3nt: TGCGCCAGCAGTCGCCGTGGAGATGAGCAGTTCTTC; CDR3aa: CASSRRGDEQFF
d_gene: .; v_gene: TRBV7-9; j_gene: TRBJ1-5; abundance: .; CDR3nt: TGTGCCAGCAGCGGTAACAGGGATCAGCCCCAGCATTTT; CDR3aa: CASSGNRDQPQHF
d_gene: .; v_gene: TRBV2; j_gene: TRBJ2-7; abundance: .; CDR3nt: TGTGCCAGCAGTGAAGCTCCGCGGGGTTCCTACGAGCAGTACTTC; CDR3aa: CASSEAPRGSYEQYF
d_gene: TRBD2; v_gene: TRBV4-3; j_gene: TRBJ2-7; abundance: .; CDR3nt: TGCGCCAGCAGCCAAGGGGCTAGCGGGACCTACGAGCAGTACTTC; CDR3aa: CASSQGASGTYEQYF
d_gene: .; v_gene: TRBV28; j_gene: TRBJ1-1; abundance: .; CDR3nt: TGTGCCAGCAGTACACAGCCCGTGAACACTGAAGCTTTCTTT; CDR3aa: CASSTQPVNTEAFF
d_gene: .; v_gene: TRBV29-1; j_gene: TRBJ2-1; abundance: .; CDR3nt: TGCAGCGTTGAAGCGGGAGTCGCCAATGAGCAGTTCTTC; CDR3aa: CSVEAGVANEQFF
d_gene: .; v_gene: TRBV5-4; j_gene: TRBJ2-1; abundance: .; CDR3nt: TGTGCCAGCAGCTTGGAGGCTAGCAGATACAATGAGCAGTTCTTC; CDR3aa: CASSLEASRYNEQFF
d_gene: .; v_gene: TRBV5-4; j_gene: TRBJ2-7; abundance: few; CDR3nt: TGTGCCAGCAGCTCGGGGCTGGATGACGAGCAGTACTTC; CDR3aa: CASSSGLDDEQYF
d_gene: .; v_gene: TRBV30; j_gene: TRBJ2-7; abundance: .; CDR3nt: TGTGCCTGGAGTGTAGAGGGAAGCTCCTACGAGCAGTACTTC; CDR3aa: CAWSVEGSSYEQYF
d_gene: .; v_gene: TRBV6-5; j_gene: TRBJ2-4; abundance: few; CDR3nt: TGTGCCAGCAGTTACAGCATGGGGCGGGACATTCAGTACTTC; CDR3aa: CASSYSMGRDIQYF
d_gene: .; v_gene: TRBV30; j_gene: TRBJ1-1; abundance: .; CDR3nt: TGTGCCTGGAGGAGGGGGGCAATGAACACTGAAGCTTTCTTT; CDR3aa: CAWRRGAMNTEAFF
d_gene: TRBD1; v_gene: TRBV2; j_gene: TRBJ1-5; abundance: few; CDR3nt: TGTGCCAGCGGACACAGGGGTTTTCGTGCCCAGCATTTT; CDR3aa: CASGHRGFRAQHF
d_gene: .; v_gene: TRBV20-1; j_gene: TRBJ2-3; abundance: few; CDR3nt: TGCAGTGCCCCATACCTCGATACGCAGTATTTT; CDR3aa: CSAPYLDTQYF
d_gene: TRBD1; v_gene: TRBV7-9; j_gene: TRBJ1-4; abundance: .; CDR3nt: TGTGCCAGCAGCTTAGCACCGGGACAGGGGGCTGAAAAACTGTTTTTT; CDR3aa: CASSLAPGQGAEKLFF
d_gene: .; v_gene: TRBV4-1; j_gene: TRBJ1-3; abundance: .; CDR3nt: TGCGCCAGCAGTCCGCTTGAGGGAAACACCATATATTTT; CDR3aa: CASSPLEGNTIYF
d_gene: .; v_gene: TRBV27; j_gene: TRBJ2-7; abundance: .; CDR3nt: TGTGCCAGCAGTTTATTTCAGGGGTGGAATGGCGAGCAGTACTTC; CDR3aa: CASSLFQGWNGEQYF
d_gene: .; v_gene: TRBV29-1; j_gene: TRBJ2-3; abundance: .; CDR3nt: TGCAGCGTACCACCCCGGGCTAGCGATACGCAGTATTTT; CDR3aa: CSVPPRASDTQYF
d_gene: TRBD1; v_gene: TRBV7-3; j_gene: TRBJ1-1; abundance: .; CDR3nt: TGTGCCAGCAGCTTGGGACAGGGGAACACTGAAGCTTTCTTT; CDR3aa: CASSLGQGNTEAFF
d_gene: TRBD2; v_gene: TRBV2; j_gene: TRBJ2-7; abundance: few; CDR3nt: TGTGCCAGCAAGGCGGGGGCCTACGAGCAGTACTTC; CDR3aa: CASKAGAYEQYF
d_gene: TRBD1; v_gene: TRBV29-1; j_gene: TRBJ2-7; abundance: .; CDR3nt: TGCAGCGTTGAAAGGGACAGTCAAGAGCAGTACTTC; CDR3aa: CSVERDSQEQYF
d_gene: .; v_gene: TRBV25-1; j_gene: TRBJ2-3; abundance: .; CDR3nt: TGTGCCAGCGTAAAATCTGGGGCAGATACGCAGTATTTT; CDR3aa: CASVKSGADTQYF
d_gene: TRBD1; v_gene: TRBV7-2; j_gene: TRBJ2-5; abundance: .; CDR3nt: TGTGCCAGCAGCTTAGCCCCGGGACAGGGGGAAGAGACCCAGTACTTC; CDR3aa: CASSLAPGQGEETQYF
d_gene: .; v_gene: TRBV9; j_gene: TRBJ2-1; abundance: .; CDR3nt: TGTGCCAGCAGCGCCCTTGGGGAATCCTACAATGAGCAGTTCTTC; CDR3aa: CASSALGESYNEQFF
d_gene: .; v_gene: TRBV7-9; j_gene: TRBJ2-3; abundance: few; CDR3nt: TGTGCCAGCAGCTTAGGATTAGCGACTAGCACAGATACGCAGTATTTT; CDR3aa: CASSLGLATSTDTQYF
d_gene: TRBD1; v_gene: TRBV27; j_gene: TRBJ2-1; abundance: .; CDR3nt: TGTGCCAGCAGTCTGGGACAGGGGGTAAGTGAGCAGTTCTTC; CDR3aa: CASSLGQGVSEQFF
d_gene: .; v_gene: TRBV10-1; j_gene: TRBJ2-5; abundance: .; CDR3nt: TGCGACCCATCGGGCAGACTCCAAGAGACCCAGTACTTC; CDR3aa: CDPSGRLQETQYF
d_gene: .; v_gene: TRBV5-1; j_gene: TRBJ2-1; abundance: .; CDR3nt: TGCGCCAGCAGCTTGGTAGGTAGGGGAGGTGACAATGAGCAGTTCTTC; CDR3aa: CASSLVGRGGDNEQFF
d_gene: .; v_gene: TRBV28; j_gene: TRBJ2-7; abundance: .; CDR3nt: TGTGCCAGCAGCCCAAGGGGGGGCTCCTACGAGCAGTACTTC; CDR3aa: CASSPRGGSYEQYF
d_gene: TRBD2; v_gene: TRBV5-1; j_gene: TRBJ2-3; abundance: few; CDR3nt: TGCGCCAGCAGCTTGGCTTTAAAGCGGGACGCTAGCACAGATACGCAGTATTTT; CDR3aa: CASSLALKRDASTDTQYF
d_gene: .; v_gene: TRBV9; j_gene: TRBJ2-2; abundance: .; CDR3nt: TGTGCCAGCAGCGTAGGTGGAATCACCGGGGAGCTGTTTTTT; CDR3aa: CASSVGGITGELFF
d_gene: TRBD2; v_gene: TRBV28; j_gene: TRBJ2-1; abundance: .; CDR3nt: TGTGCCAGCAGCCCTGGGACTAGCGGGTCCTACAATGAGCAGTTCTTC; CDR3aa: CASSPGTSGSYNEQFF
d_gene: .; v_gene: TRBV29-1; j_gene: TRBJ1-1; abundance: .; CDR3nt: TGCAGCGTTGGGGGAACGGCTGAAGCTTTCTTT; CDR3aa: CSVGGTAEAFF
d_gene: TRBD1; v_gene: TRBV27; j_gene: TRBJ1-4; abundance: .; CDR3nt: TGTGCCAGCAGACTTCAGGGGGCTGCAACTAATGAAAAACTGTTTTTT; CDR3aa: CASRLQGAATNEKLFF
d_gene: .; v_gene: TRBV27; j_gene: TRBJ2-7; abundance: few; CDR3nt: TGTGCCACTAAGTTAAGTGGCGAGCAGTACTTC; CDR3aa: CATKLSGEQYF
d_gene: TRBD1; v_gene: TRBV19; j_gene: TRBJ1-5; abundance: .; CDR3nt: TGTGCCAGTAGTATTGGGCAGGGGGTAGGTCAGCCCCAGCATTTT; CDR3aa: CASSIGQGVGQPQHF